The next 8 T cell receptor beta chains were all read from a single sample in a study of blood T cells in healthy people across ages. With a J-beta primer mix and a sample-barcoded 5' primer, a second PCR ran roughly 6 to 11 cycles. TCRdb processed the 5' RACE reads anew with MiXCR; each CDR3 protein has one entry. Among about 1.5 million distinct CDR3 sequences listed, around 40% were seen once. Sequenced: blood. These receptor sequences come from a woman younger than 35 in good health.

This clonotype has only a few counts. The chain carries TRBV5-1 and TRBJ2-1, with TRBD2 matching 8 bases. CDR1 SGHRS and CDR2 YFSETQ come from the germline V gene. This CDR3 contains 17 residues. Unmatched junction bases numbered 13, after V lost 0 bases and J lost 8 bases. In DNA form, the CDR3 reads TGCGCCAGCAGCTTGGATGGCCCCGGACTAGCCATCTATGAGCAGTTCTTC. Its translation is CASSLDGPGLAIYEQFF.

CDR3 in DNA: TGTGCCAGCAGTGTGGAAGGCAAGGACAATGAGCAGTACTTC. Protein: CASSVEGKDNEQYF. The chain joins TRBV2 to TRBJ2-5, with a weak D call TRBD1 (5 bases). The CDR3 has 14 residues. Trimming stripped 4 bases from V and 11 bases from J, with 20 bases between. The germline V gene has CDR1 SNHLY and CDR2 FYNNEI.

DNA of the CDR3: TGTGCCAGCTTACCCGCAGGAATGAACACTGAAGCTTTCTTT. Translating gives CASLPAGMNTEAFF. The chain links TRBV3-1 to TRBJ1-1; D remains unclear. The CDR3 runs to 14 residues. Germline CDR1 LGHDT, CDR2 YNNKEL (reference sequence). Trimming took off 8 bases at V and 0 bases at J, with 13 bases between the two ends. Based on the CDR3 plus reference TRBV3-1 and TRBJ1-1, the full variable domain is DTAVSQTPKYLVTQMGNDKSIKCEQNLGHDTMYWYKQDSKKFLKIMFSYNNKELIINETVPNRFSPKSPDKAHLNLHINSLELGDSAVYFCASLPAGMNTEAFFGQGTRLTVV.

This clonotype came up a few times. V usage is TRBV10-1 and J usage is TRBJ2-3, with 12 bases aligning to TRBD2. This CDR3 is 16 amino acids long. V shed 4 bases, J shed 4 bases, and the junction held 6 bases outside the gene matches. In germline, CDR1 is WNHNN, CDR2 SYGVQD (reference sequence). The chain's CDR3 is CASSGMTSGGADTQYF. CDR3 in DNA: TGCGCCAGCAGTGGCATGACTAGCGGGGGCGCAGATACGCAGTATTTT.

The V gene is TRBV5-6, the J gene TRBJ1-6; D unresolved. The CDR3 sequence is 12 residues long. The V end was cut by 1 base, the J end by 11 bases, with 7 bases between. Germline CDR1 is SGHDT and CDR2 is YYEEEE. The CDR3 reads CASSLRFPPLHF. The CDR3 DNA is TGTGCCAGCAGCTTGCGGTTTCCACCCCTCCACTTT.

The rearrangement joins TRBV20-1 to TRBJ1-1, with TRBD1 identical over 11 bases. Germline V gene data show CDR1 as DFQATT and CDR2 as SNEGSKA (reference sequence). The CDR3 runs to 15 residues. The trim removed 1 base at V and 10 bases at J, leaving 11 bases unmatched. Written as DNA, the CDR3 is TGCAGTGCTAGAGCCCCGGGACAGGGGGGACTAGGAGCTTTCTTT. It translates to CSARAPGQGGLGAFF.

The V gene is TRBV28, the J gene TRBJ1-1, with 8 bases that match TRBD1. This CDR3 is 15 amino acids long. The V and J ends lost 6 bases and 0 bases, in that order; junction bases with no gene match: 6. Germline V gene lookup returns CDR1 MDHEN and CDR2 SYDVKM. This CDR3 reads CASSGQGPVNTEAFF. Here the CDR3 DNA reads TGTGCCAGCAGCGGACAGGGTCCAGTGAACACTGAAGCTTTCTTT.

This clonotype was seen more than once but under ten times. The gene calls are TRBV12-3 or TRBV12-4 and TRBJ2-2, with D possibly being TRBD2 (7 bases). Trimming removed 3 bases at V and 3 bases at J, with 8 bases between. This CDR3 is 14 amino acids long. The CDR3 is CASSLGGHTGELFF. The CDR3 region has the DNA TGTGCCAGCAGTTTGGGGGGGCACACCGGGGAGCTGTTTTTT.